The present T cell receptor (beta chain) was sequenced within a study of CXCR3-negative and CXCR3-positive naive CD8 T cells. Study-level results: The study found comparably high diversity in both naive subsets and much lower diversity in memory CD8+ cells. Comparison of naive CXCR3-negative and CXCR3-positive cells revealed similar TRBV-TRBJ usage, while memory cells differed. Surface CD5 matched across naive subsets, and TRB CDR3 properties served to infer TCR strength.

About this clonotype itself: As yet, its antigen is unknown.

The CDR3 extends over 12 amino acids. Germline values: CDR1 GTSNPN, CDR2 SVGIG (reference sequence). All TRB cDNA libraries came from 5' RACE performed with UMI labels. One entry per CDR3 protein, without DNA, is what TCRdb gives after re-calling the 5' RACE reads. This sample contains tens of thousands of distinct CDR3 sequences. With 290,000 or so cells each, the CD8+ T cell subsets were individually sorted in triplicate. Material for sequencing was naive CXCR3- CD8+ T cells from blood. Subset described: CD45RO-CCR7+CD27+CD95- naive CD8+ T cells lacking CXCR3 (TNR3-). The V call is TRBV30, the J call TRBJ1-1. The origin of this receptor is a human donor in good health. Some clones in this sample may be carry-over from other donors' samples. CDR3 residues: CARARVNTEAFF.